The rows below give T cell receptor beta chains drawn from one sample of a study of T cells in Graves' hyperthyroidism and ophthalmopathy. TCRdb re-derived calls from the multiplex PCR reads in MiXCR, one entry per CDR3 protein. The table lists around 570,000 distinct CDR3 sequences, just under 20% of them singletons. The sequenced sample was blood. The receptors shown here come from a middle-aged man with Graves' ophthalmopathy. Both conserved end residues are part of each CDR3. D genes are given only for firm matches. A clone size is listed for some rows: how often the clone was seen (once, few, many), or a class if it is expanded.

V gene,D gene,J gene,clone size,CDR3 protein,CDR3 DNA
TRBV6-1,.,TRBJ2-2,.,CASSYPATGRAGELFF,TGTGCCAGCAGTTATCCGGCCACAGGGCGCGCCGGGGAGCTGTTTTTT
TRBV28,TRBD2,TRBJ2-3,few,CASSLPTSGGSTDTQYF,TGTGCCAGCAGTCTCCCGACTAGCGGGGGCTCCACAGATACGCAGTATTTT
TRBV2,TRBD2,TRBJ2-5,.,CASRGTSAETQYF,TGTGCCAGCAGGGGGACTAGCGCCGAGACCCAGTACTTC
TRBV29-1,TRBD1,TRBJ2-3,many,CSVCRQGITDTQYF,TGCAGCGTTTGCCGACAGGGGATCACAGATACGCAGTATTTT
TRBV20-1,.,TRBJ1-1,many,CSARDRLSGLSILGAEAFF,TGCAGTGCTAGAGATCGTCTTTCCGGGTTGTCTATCTTGGGGGCTGAAGCTTTCTTT
TRBV6-2/TRBV6-3,.,TRBJ2-3,.,CASSSTATKATQYF,TGTGCCAGCAGTTCAACAGCGACAAAGGCCACGCAGTATTTT
TRBV28,TRBD1,TRBJ2-7,.,CASSSGQQGAHEQYF,TGTGCAAGCAGTTCGGGTCAACAGGGGGCCCACGAGCAGTACTTC
TRBV19,.,TRBJ1-2,.,CASSVTGNGYTF,TGTGCCAGTAGCGTTACAGGGAATGGCTACACCTTC
TRBV5-1,.,TRBJ2-3,many,CASSLGRTDTQYF,TGTGCCAGCAGCTTAGGGCGCACAGATACGCAGTATTTT
TRBV28,TRBD1,TRBJ1-2,many,CASSQTQGGGGYTF,TGTGCCAGCAGTCAAACCCAGGGGGGGGGTGGCTACACCTTC
TRBV10-3,.,TRBJ1-1,.,CAIRGFSKGDSGNTEAFF,TGTGCCATCAGAGGATTTTCCAAGGGTGACTCGGGGAACACTGAAGCTTTCTTT
TRBV20-1,TRBD2,TRBJ2-3,few,CSATSSGSWGTDTQYF,TGCAGTGCTACCTCTAGCGGGAGTTGGGGCACAGATACGCAGTATTTT
TRBV24-1,TRBD2,TRBJ2-1,many,CATSDPTSTSGHKPNEQFF,TGTGCCACCAGTGACCCTACCTCCACTAGCGGCCATAAACCCAATGAGCAGTTCTTC
TRBV20-1,.,TRBJ2-3,.,CSARGTTRDTQYF,TGCAGTGCCAGAGGGACCACTCGGGATACGCAGTATTTT
TRBV4-1,.,TRBJ2-7,few,CASSQVGRNYEQYF,TGCGCCAGCAGCCAAGTCGGTCGAAACTACGAGCAGTACTTC
TRBV7-3,.,TRBJ2-7,.,CASNQEARLREQYF,TGTGCCAGCAACCAAGAGGCCCGCCTCAGGGAGCAGTACTTC
TRBV7-2,TRBD2,TRBJ2-7,.,CASSGPGSLGTSGTYEQYF,TGTGCCAGTAGCGGTCCGGGGAGCCTCGGGACTAGCGGGACTTACGAGCAGTACTTC
TRBV24-1,TRBD2,TRBJ2-3,.,CATSDLQRSGRSPSTDTQYF,TGTGCCACCAGTGATTTGCAGCGGAGCGGGAGGTCCCCAAGCACAGATACGCAGTATTTT
TRBV30,.,TRBJ2-6,.,CAWSNSGANVLTF,TGTGCCTGGAGCAACTCCGGGGCCAACGTCCTGACTTTC
TRBV9,.,TRBJ2-1,few,CASSDINEQFF,TGTGCCAGCAGCGATATCAATGAGCAGTTCTTC
TRBV3-1,TRBD2,TRBJ2-5,many,CASSRAGGVEETQYF,TGTGCCAGCAGTCGAGCGGGGGGGGTGGAGGAGACCCAGTACTTC
TRBV7-3,.,TRBJ2-7,many,CASSLSRASSYEQYF,TGTGCCAGCAGCTTAAGCCGGGCCAGCTCCTACGAGCAGTACTTC
TRBV20-1,TRBD2,TRBJ2-5,few,CSALLAGVETQYF,TGCAGTGCTTTACTAGCGGGAGTGGAGACCCAGTACTTC
TRBV10-3,TRBD1,TRBJ2-5,few,CASAGGEETQYF,TGTGCCAGCGCAGGGGGAGAAGAGACCCAGTACTTC
TRBV7-3,TRBD1,TRBJ2-3,many,CASSSGQGRISTDTQYF,TGTGCCAGCAGCTCCGGACAGGGCAGAATTAGCACAGATACGCAGTATTTT
TRBV11-3,.,TRBJ2-1,many,CASSTIRNNEQFF,TGTGCCAGCAGCACTATAAGGAACAATGAGCAGTTCTTC
TRBV6-1,TRBD1,TRBJ1-1,once,CASSGRQGFTEAFF,TGTGCCAGCAGTGGGCGACAGGGATTCACTGAAGCTTTCTTT
TRBV20-1,.,TRBJ2-1,few,CSAYRDMYDEQFF,TGCAGTGCTTACCGTGACATGTACGATGAGCAGTTCTTC
TRBV28,TRBD1,TRBJ2-3,many,CASSPQGEWRWGSTDTQYF,TGTGCCAGCAGTCCACAGGGGGAATGGCGATGGGGGAGCACAGATACGCAGTATTTT
TRBV6-1,TRBD2,TRBJ2-1,few,CASSLTSGSNNEQFF,TGTGCCAGCAGTTTGACTAGCGGGAGCAACAATGAGCAGTTCTTC
TRBV18,.,TRBJ1-1,many,CASSPRREGVTEAFF,TGTGCCAGCTCCCCTAGGAGGGAAGGGGTCACTGAAGCTTTCTTT
TRBV27,.,TRBJ2-1,.,CASSPRGTAYEQFF,TGTGCCAGCAGTCCCCGGGGGACAGCCTACGAGCAGTTCTTC
TRBV9,.,TRBJ1-4,.,CASSVHPTNEKLFF,TGTGCCAGCAGCGTACATCCCACTAATGAAAAATTGTTTTTT
TRBV15,TRBD2,TRBJ2-7,.,CATSRDKVAGGISSYEQYF,TGTGCCACCAGCAGAGATAAAGTAGCGGGAGGCATTAGCTCCTACGAGCAGTACTTC
TRBV6-1,.,TRBJ1-5,many,CASSPMMGGPSNQPQHF,TGTGCCAGCAGTCCGATGATGGGAGGACCTAGCAATCAGCCCCAGCATTTT
TRBV20-1,.,TRBJ2-1,.,CSATSVETNEQFF,TGCAGTGCTACTTCTGTGGAAACCAATGAGCAGTTCTTC
TRBV12-3/TRBV12-4,.,TRBJ1-1,many,CASSLTASSTEAFF,TGTGCCAGCAGTTTAACCGCTTCCAGTACTGAAGCTTTCTTT
TRBV7-9,.,TRBJ2-7,.,CASSLGGRTSSYEQYF,TGTGCCAGCAGCTTAGGTGGACGGACGAGCTCCTACGAGCAGTACTTC
TRBV30,.,TRBJ2-3,few,CAWSRGQDTQYF,TGTGCCTGGAGCCGGGGGCAAGATACGCAGTATTTT
TRBV19,TRBD2,TRBJ2-7,.,CASSIRTSGDYEQYF,TGTGCCAGTAGTATCCGGACTAGCGGGGATTACGAGCAGTACTTC
TRBV3-1,.,TRBJ1-2,few,CASSHIAGDGYTF,TGTGCCAGCAGCCACATCGCCGGGGATGGCTACACCTTC
TRBV28,.,TRBJ2-7,.,CASTTPYEQYF,TGTGCCAGCACAACTCCCTACGAGCAGTACTTC
TRBV6-2/TRBV6-3,.,TRBJ2-5,.,CASEGSGYQETQYF,TGTGCCAGTGAGGGTAGCGGATATCAAGAGACCCAGTACTTC
TRBV7-9,.,TRBJ1-4,few,CASSPTLTGPEVEKLFF,TGTGCCAGCAGCCCGACGCTGACGGGGCCCGAGGTCGAAAAACTGTTTTTT
TRBV29-1,TRBD2,TRBJ2-1,.,CSVGTSGNNEQFF,TGCAGCGTTGGGACTAGCGGGAACAATGAGCAGTTCTTC
TRBV3-1,.,TRBJ1-1,many,CASSQEPSYEAFF,TGTGCCAGCAGCCAAGAACCATCCTATGAAGCTTTCTTT
TRBV6-1,.,TRBJ1-4,.,CASSPNQGYEKLFF,TGTGCCAGCAGTCCTAATCAAGGGTACGAAAAACTGTTTTTT
TRBV20-1,.,TRBJ1-5,few,CSARPYGGASNQPQHF,TGCAGTGCTAGACCCTATGGGGGGGCATCCAATCAGCCCCAGCATTTT
TRBV7-6,TRBD1,TRBJ2-7,many,CASSLASGTGDEQYF,TGTGCCAGCAGCTTAGCTTCCGGGACAGGGGACGAGCAGTACTTC
TRBV30,TRBD2,TRBJ2-1,.,CAWRGVAGHEQFF,TGTGCCTGGAGGGGAGTAGCGGGACATGAGCAGTTCTTC
TRBV18,.,TRBJ2-1,.,CASSPPSHNEQFF,TGTGCCAGCTCACCACCAAGTCACAATGAGCAGTTCTTC
TRBV6-1,.,TRBJ2-1,.,CASILGGEQFF,TGTGCCAGCATCCTGGGGGGTGAGCAGTTCTTC